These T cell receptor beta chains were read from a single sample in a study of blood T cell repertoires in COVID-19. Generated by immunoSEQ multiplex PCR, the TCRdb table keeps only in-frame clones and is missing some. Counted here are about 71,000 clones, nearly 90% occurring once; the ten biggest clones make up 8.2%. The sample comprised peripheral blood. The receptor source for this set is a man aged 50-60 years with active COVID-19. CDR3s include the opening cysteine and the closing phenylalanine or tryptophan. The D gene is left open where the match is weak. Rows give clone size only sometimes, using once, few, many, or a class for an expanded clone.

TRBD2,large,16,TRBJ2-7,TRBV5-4,TGTGCCAGCAGTTCCCGGGCTAGCGGGGCTAACTACGAGCAGTACTTC,CASSSRASGANYEQYF
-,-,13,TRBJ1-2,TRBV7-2,TGTGCCAGCAGCTTAGACAGGGAGCATGGCTACACCTTC,CASSLDREHGYTF
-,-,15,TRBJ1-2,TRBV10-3,TGTGCCATCAGTGAGATGGTGGGAGCTAACTATGGCTACACCTTC,CAISEMVGANYGYTF
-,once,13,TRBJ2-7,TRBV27,TGTGCCAGCAGTTTTGGTGGGAGCGACGAGCAGTACTTC,CASSFGGSDEQYF
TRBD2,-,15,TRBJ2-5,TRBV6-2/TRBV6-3,TGTGCCAGCAGTTACCTAGCGGGGGGTTCTGAGACCCAGTACTTC,CASSYLAGGSETQYF
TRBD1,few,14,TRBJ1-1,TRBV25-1,TGTGCCAGCGTGGACGACAGGGGAGGAGCTGAAGCTTTCTTT,CASVDDRGGAEAFF
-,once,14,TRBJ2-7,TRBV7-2,TGTGCCAGCAGCTCCAAGGCCGGGTCCTACGAGCAGTACTTC,CASSSKAGSYEQYF
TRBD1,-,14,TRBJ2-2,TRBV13,TGTGCCAGCAGCTTCGGGACAGGGGGCTATGAGCTGTTTTTT,CASSFGTGGYELFF
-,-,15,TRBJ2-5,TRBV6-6,TGTGCCAGCAGTTACAACCATCAGGGGCAGGAGACCCAGTACTTC,CASSYNHQGQETQYF
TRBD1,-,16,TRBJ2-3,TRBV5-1,TGCGCCAGCAGCCCTCCTTCGACAGGGGTATCAGATACGCAGTATTTT,CASSPPSTGVSDTQYF
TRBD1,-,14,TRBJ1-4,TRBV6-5,TGTGCCAGCAGAACCACAGGGGGAAATGAAAAACTGTTTTTT,CASRTTGGNEKLFF
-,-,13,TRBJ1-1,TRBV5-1,TGCGCCAGCAGCTCGACAGCGAACACTGAAGCTTTCTTT,CASSSTANTEAFF
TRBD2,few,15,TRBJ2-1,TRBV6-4,TGTGCCAGCAGTGACTCGAGCGGGGGGGCCAATGAGCAGTTCTTC,CASSDSSGGANEQFF
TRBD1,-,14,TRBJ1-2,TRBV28,TGTGCCAGCAGCCCGGGACAGGGGGCGGATGGCTACACCTTC,CASSPGQGADGYTF
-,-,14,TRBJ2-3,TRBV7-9,TGTGCCAGCATAGGGGGGGCTTCCACAGATACGCAGTATTTT,CASIGGASTDTQYF
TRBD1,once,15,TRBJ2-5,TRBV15,TGTGCCACCAGCAGAGACCGACAGGGAAGAGAGACCCAGTACTTC,CATSRDRQGRETQYF
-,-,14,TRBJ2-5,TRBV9,TGTGCCAGCAGCGTAGGGGCAGTCGAAGAGACCCAGTACTTC,CASSVGAVEETQYF
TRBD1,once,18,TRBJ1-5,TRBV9,TGTGCCAGCAGCCCGACTTCCGACAGGGGTTACGGCAATCAGCCCCAGCATTTT,CASSPTSDRGYGNQPQHF
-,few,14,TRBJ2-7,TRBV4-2,TGTGCCAGCAGCCAAGATCTGCAGGGTCGTGAGCAGTACTTC,CASSQDLQGREQYF
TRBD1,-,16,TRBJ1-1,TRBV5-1,TGCGCCAGCAGCTTGGTGGCAGGGGGCTTTTTCACTGAAGCTTTCTTT,CASSLVAGGFFTEAFF
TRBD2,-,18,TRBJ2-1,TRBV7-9,TGTGCCAGCAGCACCCCCCCCGGGACTAGCGGGGGGGCCAATGAGCAGTTCTTC,CASSTPPGTSGGANEQFF
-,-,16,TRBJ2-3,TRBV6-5,TGTGCCAGCAGTTACTCGAAGGGGGGGGGTATAGATACGCAGTATTTT,CASSYSKGGGIDTQYF
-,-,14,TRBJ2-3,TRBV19,TGTGCCAGTAGTAGCGGCTTTAGCACAGATACGCAGTATTTT,CASSSGFSTDTQYF
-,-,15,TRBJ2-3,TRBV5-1,TGCGCCAGCAGCGAGGGACAAGTGGGGCCAGATACGCAGTATTTT,CASSEGQVGPDTQYF
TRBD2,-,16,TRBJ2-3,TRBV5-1,TGCGCCAGCAGCTTGGCGACTAGCGGTAGCACAGATACGCAGTATTTT,CASSLATSGSTDTQYF
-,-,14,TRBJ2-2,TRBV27,TGTGCCAGTTGGACAGCCTCGAACACCGGGGAGCTGTTTTTT,CASWTASNTGELFF
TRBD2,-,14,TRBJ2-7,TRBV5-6,TGTGCCAGCAGCTTGTATGTACTAGCGCGGGAGCAGTACTTC,CASSLYVLAREQYF
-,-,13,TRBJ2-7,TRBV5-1,TGCGCCAGCAGCTTGGGCTGGACTGCCGAGCAGTACTTC,CASSLGWTAEQYF
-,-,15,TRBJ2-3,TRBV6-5,TGTGCCAGCAGTTTCGAGGCGTCCGGCACAGATACGCAGTATTTT,CASSFEASGTDTQYF
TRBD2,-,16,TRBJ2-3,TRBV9,TGTGCCAGCAGCCCCCATCGACTAGCGGGCACAGATACGCAGTATTTT,CASSPHRLAGTDTQYF
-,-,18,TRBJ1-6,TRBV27,TGTGCCAGCAGCCAAACAGGGCGAGGTGTCTCCTATAATTCACCCCTCCACTTT,CASSQTGRGVSYNSPLHF
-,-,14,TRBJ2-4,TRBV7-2,TGTGCCAGCAGCTCGGACTATACCAAAAACATTCAGTACTTC,CASSSDYTKNIQYF
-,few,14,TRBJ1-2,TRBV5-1,TGCGCCAGCAGCTTGGCTCGGGGTGGATATGGCTACACCTTC,CASSLARGGYGYTF
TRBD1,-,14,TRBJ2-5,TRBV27,TGTGCCAGCAGTTCGGACAGGGGTCGGGAGACCCAGTACTTC,CASSSDRGRETQYF
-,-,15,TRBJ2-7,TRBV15,TGTGCCACCAGCAGAGAACGGACACCCTCCTACGAGCAGTACTTC,CATSRERTPSYEQYF
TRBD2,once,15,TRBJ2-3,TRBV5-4,TGTGCCAGCAGCAAGGGCGGGGGGGGCACAGATACGCAGTATTTT,CASSKGGGGTDTQYF
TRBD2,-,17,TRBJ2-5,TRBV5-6,TGTGCCAGCAGCTTGCTAGCGGGGGGGTTCGGCCGAGAGACCCAGTACTTC,CASSLLAGGFGRETQYF